This T cell receptor beta chain was captured by sequencing in a study of blood T cell repertoires in COVID-19. As for the study in general: PBMCs, B-cell-depleted T cells, or T cells provided the cDNA or gDNA that made up the material.

Libraries were prepared by immunoSEQ multiplex PCR; TCRdb keeps only in-frame clonotypes and omits some of them. The profile covers 200,000 to 300,000 clones, with roughly 86% appearing a single time and 2% to 2.5% taken by the ten largest. This CDR3 contains 19 residues. The clonotype was recovered from a woman between 50 and 59 years old with acute or convalescent COVID-19. The chain uses TRBV12-1 and TRBJ2-3; the table calls TRBD2, which could not be checked here. TRBV12-1 is classified as a pseudogene. The specimen sequenced was peripheral blood. The chain's CDR3 is CASSFVLAGEGCGTDTQYF. Here the CDR3 DNA reads TGTGCCAGCAGCTTTGTTCTAGCGGGAGAAGGGTGTGGCACAGATACGCAGTATTTT.